These 28 T cell receptor beta chains came from one sample sequenced in a study of blood T cell repertoires in COVID-19. The table came from immunoSEQ multiplex PCR; TCRdb's copy has only in-frame clones and leaves some out. The sample contains 200,000 to 300,000 clones, 86% of which appear only once. Sequencing was done on a sample of peripheral blood. The receptor source for this set is a man aged 30 to 45 with active or convalescent COVID-19.

This clone has just one count. This chain links TRBV5-8 with TRBJ2-3, with 9 bases lining up with TRBD2. The CDR3 has 16 amino acids. V shed 1 base, J shed 5 bases, and the junction held 8 bases outside the gene matches. Germline V gives CDR1 SGHTS, CDR2 YDEGEE. The CDR3 is CASSLNWRGGGDTQYF. The CDR3 bases are TGTGCCAGCAGCTTGAACTGGCGGGGGGGAGGAGATACGCAGTATTTT.

The chain is built from TRBV5-6 and TRBJ2-2; a weak D match, TRBD1 (6 bases). The germline V and J ends were trimmed by 2 bases and 3 bases, with 11 bases remaining between them. Germline CDR1 reads SGHDT; CDR2 reads YYEEEE. The CDR3 length is 15 residues. The CDR3 loop reads CASSFQGPDTGELFF. CDR3 nucleotides: TGTGCCAGCAGCTTCCAGGGGCCGGACACCGGGGAGCTGTTTTTT. The full variable domain, with the rest looked up from reference TRBV5-6 and TRBJ2-2, is DAGVTQSPTHLIKTRGQQVTLRCSPKSGHDTVSWYQQALGQGPQFIFQYYEEEERQRGNFPDRFSGHQFPNYSSELNVNALLLGDSALYLCASSFQGPDTGELFFGEGSRLTVL.

In regard to this clone: At one end the junction does not follow the germline gene, possibly because of a read error. Here the CDR3 reads CASSLAPSKGVDGYTF. CDR3 nucleotides: TGTGCCAGCAGCCTAGCTCCCTCGAAAGGGGTGGATGGCTACACCTTC. The J gene is TRBJ1-2, the V gene TRBV7-9, with D perhaps TRBD1 (5 bases). This CDR3 has 16 residues. Germline CDR1 reads SEHNR; CDR2 reads FQNEAQ (reference sequence).

The J gene is TRBJ1-1, the V gene TRBV11-3; D is perhaps TRBD1 (6 bases). Trimming cost V 6 bases and J 2 bases, with 10 bases left between them. Germline V CDR1 and CDR2: SGHNT, YENEEA. This CDR3 comprises 13 residues. CDR3 protein: CASSRQVNTEAFF. The CDR3 coding sequence is TGTGCCAGCAGTAGACAGGTCAACACTGAAGCTTTCTTT.

This chain links TRBV9 with TRBJ2-7; 9 nucleotides align to TRBD1. The CDR3 is 16 residues long. Germline loops: CDR1 SGDLS, CDR2 YYNGEE. Trimming removed 0 bases from V and 4 bases from J; junction bases left unmatched: 8. The CDR3 DNA reads TGTGCCAGCAGCGTAGCCTCTGGACAGGGGATATACGAGCAGTACTTC. Its translation: CASSVASGQGIYEQYF.

This sequence joins TRBV19 and TRBJ2-3, with D perhaps matching TRBD1 (5 bases). The CDR3 runs to 14 residues. Trimming took off 4 bases at V and 8 bases at J, with 16 bases between the two ends. In germline, CDR1 is LNHDA, CDR2 SQIVND (reference sequence). The CDR3 DNA is TGTGCCAGTAGTACAGGCGTCAGTCAGGGTACGCAGTATTTT. Its protein product is CASSTGVSQGTQYF.

V is TRBV5-1 and J is TRBJ2-7, with 9 bases fitting TRBD1. Per germline, CDR1 SGHRS and CDR2 YFSETQ. The V gene end was trimmed by 3 bases and the J gene end by 7 bases; junction bases not matched to a gene: 8. This CDR3 has 14 amino acids. The CDR3 loop reads CASSSRTGEKEQYF. The DNA for the CDR3 is TGCGCCAGCAGCTCACGGACAGGGGAGAAGGAGCAGTACTTC.

The chain is built from TRBV30 and TRBJ1-4, with TRBD1 matching 7 bases. CDR1 and CDR2 (germline): GTSNPN, SVGIG (reference sequence). J lost 0 bases, V lost 3 bases, and 10 bases had no gene match. The CDR3 length is 17 residues. CDR3 sequence reads: CAWSPDRVGSTNEKLFF. The CDR3 nucleotides read TGTGCCTGGAGCCCCGACAGGGTAGGGTCAACTAATGAAAAACTGTTTTTT.

J is TRBJ2-5 and V is TRBV4-1, with 8 nucleotides matching TRBD1. The CDR3 totals 13 residues. The V gene's germline CDR1 is MGHRA and CDR2 YSYEKL. Trimming took 3 bases from V and 5 from J; bases not matched to a gene: 2. CDR3 DNA: TGCGCCAGCAGCCAGAGACAGGGGGAGACCCAGTACTTC. It yields the protein CASSQRQGETQYF.

V and J are TRBV6-1 and TRBJ2-2; 11 nucleotides agree with TRBD1. Trimming cost V 3 bases and J 7 bases; bases outside gene matches: 7. Germline V gene sequence: CDR1 MNHNS, CDR2 SASEGT. There are 16 residues in the CDR3. The CDR3 here is CASSEPAGQGVGELFF. The CDR3 nucleotides are TGTGCCAGCAGTGAGCCAGCGGGACAGGGGGTCGGGGAGCTGTTTTTT.

The rearrangement uses TRBV11-2 and TRBJ1-3, with D unresolved. Per the germline V gene, CDR1 is SGHAT and CDR2 is FQNNGV. The length of the CDR3 is 16 residues. V was clipped by 6 bases and J by 2 bases, with 17 bases between them. DNA of the CDR3: TGTGCCAGCAGGATCTATGGGCACTTGGCTGGAAACACCATATATTTT. Its protein product is CASRIYGHLAGNTIYF.

The J gene is TRBJ1-4, the V gene TRBV27; D unclear. Trimming took off 2 bases at V and 8 bases at J, with 12 bases between the two ends. The CDR3 runs to 14 residues. Germline CDR1 reads MNHEY; CDR2 reads SMNVEV (reference sequence). CDR3 coding DNA: TGTGCCAGCAGTTTAGAGGCCCAACTCGAAAAACTGTTTTTT. This codes for CASSLEAQLEKLFF.

V gene TRBV5-1 combines with J gene TRBJ2-3; the D gene is possibly TRBD2 (6 bases). The V gene's germline CDR1 is SGHRS and CDR2 YFSETQ. The ends were cut back, 8 bases at V and 2 bases at J, with 21 bases in the middle. This CDR3 region has 16 residues. CDR3: CASEPTPSGYTDTQYF. As DNA, the CDR3 is TGCGCCAGTGAACCCACTCCCAGCGGGTACACAGATACGCAGTATTTT.

The chain uses TRBV18 and TRBJ1-1, with D possibly TRBD1 on 6 matching bases. CDR1 KGHSH and CDR2 LQKENI come from the germline V gene. This CDR3 comprises 16 residues. Trimming shortened V by 4 bases and J by 4 bases, and 19 bases separated the two germline ends. This CDR3 is CASSLQKGQYSTEAFF. The DNA for the CDR3 is TGTGCCAGCTCACTACAGAAGGGACAATACTCCACTGAAGCTTTCTTT.

The rearrangement links TRBV27 to TRBJ2-1; 10 bases match TRBD2. The length of the CDR3 is 14 residues. The germline gives CDR1 MNHEY, CDR2 SMNVEV (reference sequence). V dropped 6 bases and J dropped 8; count of bases not matched to a gene: 7. The CDR3 here is CASRGLAAGDEQFF. Written as DNA, the CDR3 is TGTGCCAGCAGAGGACTAGCGGCAGGGGATGAGCAGTTCTTC.

With respect to this clone: Other DNA sequences in this sample translate to the same CDR3. The chain has TRBV7-2 and TRBJ1-4; TRBD1 matches 7 bases. CDR3 length: 15 residues. V shed 2 bases, J shed 7 bases, and the junction held 7 bases outside the gene matches. CDR1 is SGHTA, CDR2 FQGNSA, per germline. CDR3 DNA: TGTGCCAGCAGCTTAAGAAGGGGGCAGAGTGAAAAACTGTTTTTT. This gives the protein CASSLRRGQSEKLFF.

The chain couples TRBV7-8 to TRBJ1-2; perhaps TRBD1 as D (5 bases). V dropped 2 bases and J dropped 8 bases, with 18 bases sitting between them. CDR3 size: 15 residues. From germline, CDR1 is SGHVS and CDR2 FQNEAQ. The CDR3 nucleotides are TGTGCCAGCAGCTTAATCCAGGGAAGCACCATGGGCTACACCTTC. Protein sequence: CASSLIQGSTMGYTF.

This rearrangement joins TRBV6-5 to TRBJ2-2; 9 positions match TRBD1. The CDR3 is 14 amino acids. The V segment lost 6 bases and the J segment 5 bases; nucleotides outside the gene matches: 4. Germline CDR1 is MNHEY and CDR2 is SVGAGI. This CDR3 reads CASRMTGGTGELFF. The CDR3, as DNA: TGTGCCAGCAGGATGACAGGGGGGACCGGGGAGCTGTTTTTT.

The chain uses TRBV13 and TRBJ2-7; tentatively, D is TRBD2 (6 bases). Germline loops: CDR1 PRHDT, CDR2 FYEKMQ (reference sequence). This CDR3 contains 14 residues. Trimming stripped 7 bases from V and 9 bases from J, with 22 bases between. The CDR3 sequence is CASMEGRRNSRQYF. In DNA, the CDR3 is TGTGCCAGCATGGAGGGACGCCGTAATTCTCGGCAGTACTTC.

The chain recombines TRBV3-1 (or the pseudogene TRBV3-2) with TRBJ2-1; 7 bases fit TRBD2. Germline CDR1 is LGHDT and CDR2 is YNNKEL (reference sequence). The CDR3 runs 15 residues. Trimming cost V 4 bases and J 0 bases; bases outside gene matches: 3. The CDR3 DNA is TGTGCCAGCAGCCGGGGGGGGTACTCCTACAATGAGCAGTTCTTC. Amino acids: CASSRGGYSYNEQFF.

The chain carries TRBV18 and TRBJ2-5; 14 nucleotides agree with TRBD2. The V gene's germline CDR1 is KGHSH and CDR2 LQKENI. CDR3 size: 18 residues. The V and J ends lost 1 base and 2 bases, in that order; junction bases with no gene match: 6. This CDR3 is CASSPQHGLAGGQETQYF. The CDR3 nucleotides are TGTGCCAGCTCACCACAGCATGGACTAGCGGGGGGTCAAGAGACCCAGTACTTC.

The chain links TRBV29-1 to TRBJ1-4; weak D call: TRBD1 (6 bases). The CDR3 sequence is 14 residues long. The V gene's germline CDR1 is SQVTM and CDR2 ANQGSEA. The V end lost 5 bases, the J end lost 5 bases, and 15 bases lay between the germline ends. The DNA of the CDR3 is TGCAGCGTTTCCCAGACAGGCTCAAATGAAAAACTGTTTTTT. Translating it yields CSVSQTGSNEKLFF.

V usage is TRBV5-4 and J usage is TRBJ1-2, with 7 nucleotides matching TRBD1. The J segment lost 5 bases and the V segment lost 1 base, leaving 8 bases of the junction unmatched. CDR3 length equals 15 residues. In germline, CDR1 is SGHNT, CDR2 YYREEE (reference sequence). CDR3 bases: TGTGCCAGCAGCTTGCCAGGGACAGTCGATTATGGCTACACCTTC. Residues: CASSLPGTVDYGYTF.

The chain joins TRBV19 to TRBJ2-3; no definite D call. With 3 bases removed from V and 0 bases from J, the gap between germline ends came to 7 bases. The CDR3 totals 14 residues. Germline CDR1 LNHDA, CDR2 SQIVND (reference sequence). The DNA of the CDR3 is TGTGCCAGTAGTATTCAGACTAGCACAGATACGCAGTATTTT. Translating it yields CASSIQTSTDTQYF. Supplemented by reference TRBV19 and TRBJ2-3, the full variable domain reads DGGITQSPKYLFRKEGQNVTLSCEQNLNHDAMYWYRQDPGQGLRLIYYSQIVNDFQKGDIAEGYSVSREKKESFPLTVTSAQKNPTAFYLCASSIQTSTDTQYFGPGTRLTVL.

Many counts were recorded for this clone. V is TRBV11-2 and J is TRBJ2-5; 8 bases map to TRBD2. V shed 2 bases, J shed 7 bases, and the junction held 3 bases outside the gene matches. The CDR3 contains 13 residues. The germline V gene has CDR1 SGHAT and CDR2 FQNNGV. The CDR3 sequence: CASSLSGGGTQYF. CDR3 nucleotides: TGTGCCAGCAGCTTAAGCGGGGGAGGGACCCAGTACTTC.

The rearrangement joins TRBV7-2 to TRBJ2-1, with 7 nucleotides matching TRBD1. J gave up 0 bases and V 4 bases, and 9 bases lay outside the gene matches. Germline V gene lookup returns CDR1 SGHTA and CDR2 FQGNSA. CDR3 size: 17 residues. CDR3 in amino acids: CASSSDRWDSSYNEQFF. The DNA of the CDR3 is TGTGCCAGCAGCTCCGACCGATGGGACAGCTCCTACAATGAGCAGTTCTTC.

The chain is built from TRBV5-1 and TRBJ1-6; D gene uncertain. CDR1 is SGHRS and CDR2 is YFSETQ in the germline V gene. This CDR3 comprises 14 residues. V was pared by 4 bases and J by 3 bases, with 8 bases between. CDR3 coding DNA: TGCGCCAGCAGCCCCCAGTACTATAATTCACCCCTCCACTTT. Protein sequence: CASSPQYYNSPLHF.

The rearrangement joins TRBV5-1 to TRBJ2-5; possibly TRBD2 for D (6 bases). Trimming removed 0 bases from V and 0 bases from J, with 12 bases in between. This CDR3 has 16 amino acids. Germline values: CDR1 SGHRS, CDR2 YFSETQ. The CDR3 DNA follows: TGCGCCAGCAGCTTGGGCCATGGAGGGTACCAAGAGACCCAGTACTTC. This encodes CASSLGHGGYQETQYF.